The 32 T cell receptor beta chains below were found in one sample sequenced in a study of PD-1 blockade in classical Hodgkin lymphoma. Time point of the sample: newly diagnosed, previously untreated cHL patient sample. Method: immunoSEQ multiplex PCR; TCRdb's copy keeps in-frame clones and lacks some. This table holds about 30,000 clones, approximately 93% found once. Input material: peripheral blood mononuclear cells (PBMCs). These receptors all come from a human donor with classical Hodgkin lymphoma.

This chain connects TRBV21-1 to TRBJ2-1; the listed D gene, TRBD1, was not tested against the DNA. TRBV21-1 is noted as a pseudogene. The CDR3 consists of 15 residues. The CDR3 bases are TGTGCCAGCAGCAAGAAGACAGGCTCCTACAATGAGCAGTTCTTC. Encoded protein: CASSKKTGSYNEQFF.

The chain employs TRBV30 and TRBJ2-2; D gene ambiguous. In germline, CDR1 is GTSNPN, CDR2 SVGIG (reference sequence). V was cut by 3 bases and J by 4 bases, with 9 bases left in between. The CDR3 is made up of 13 amino acids. CDR3 region: CAWRRPGTGELFF. In nucleotides, the CDR3 is TGTGCCTGGAGAAGGCCGGGCACCGGGGAGCTGTTTTTT. The full variable domain, completed using reference TRBV30 and TRBJ2-2, is SQTIHQWPATLVQPVGSPLSLECTVEGTSNPNLYWYRQAAGRGLQLLFYSVGIGQISSEVPQNLSASRPQDRQFILSSKKLLLSDSGFYLCAWRRPGTGELFFGEGSRLTVL.

The chain joins TRBV2 to TRBJ2-5; the match to TRBD1 covers 8 bases. Looked up from germline, CDR1 is SNHLY and CDR2 is FYNNEI. J was trimmed by 2 bases and V by 1 base; bases with no gene match: 0. The CDR3 has 14 amino acids. The CDR3: CASSEGTGQETQYF. CDR3 coding DNA: TGTGCCAGCAGTGAAGGGACAGGGCAAGAGACCCAGTACTTC.

The chain couples TRBV29-1 to TRBJ2-7, with 9 bases lining up with TRBD2. The CDR3 covers 17 residues. The ends lost 0 bases at V and 2 bases at J; junction bases unmatched: 11. From germline, CDR1 is SQVTM and CDR2 ANQGSEA. The CDR3 nucleotides are TGCAGCGTTGAAGAGCGGGAGGGACGAAAGGTGGCCTACGAGCAGTACTTC. Its translation is CSVEEREGRKVAYEQYF.

The V and J genes are TRBV28 and TRBJ1-2; 9 bases map to TRBD1. The V gene end was trimmed by 6 bases and the J gene end by 8 bases; junction bases not matched to a gene: 13. This CDR3 has 15 amino acids. Germline V CDR1 and CDR2: MDHEN, SYDVKM. For the CDR3, the DNA is TGTGCCAGCAGAGGGGGGACAGGGTCGGGCTACGGCTACACCTTC. Translating it yields CASRGGTGSGYGYTF.

J is TRBJ2-7 and V is TRBV27; 8 nucleotides match TRBD1. CDR3 size: 16 residues. Per the germline V gene, CDR1 is MNHEY and CDR2 is SMNVEV (reference sequence). The V gene end was trimmed by 3 bases and the J gene end by 4 bases; junction bases not matched to a gene: 11. CDR3: CASSFSGQGAGYEQYF. The CDR3 DNA reads as TGTGCCAGCAGTTTCTCCGGGCAGGGGGCTGGATACGAGCAGTACTTC.

The rearrangement uses TRBV7-6 and TRBJ2-5, with D possibly TRBD2 on 6 matching bases. The CDR3 runs to 13 residues. With 3 bases removed from V and 2 bases from J, the gap between germline ends came to 7 bases. CDR1 and CDR2 from the germline V gene are SGHVS and FNYEAQ. This CDR3 is CASSFGGQETQYF. CDR3 nucleotides: TGTGCCAGCAGCTTCGGGGGACAAGAGACCCAGTACTTC.

This sequence joins TRBV6-1 and TRBJ1-5, with 8 bases aligning to TRBD1. The CDR3 spans 13 residues. Germline V gene data show CDR1 as MNHNS and CDR2 as SASEGT. With 10 bases clipped from V and 3 bases from J, the junction kept 5 bases outside the gene matches. The CDR3 nucleotides are TGTGCCACAGGACAGGGAGTCAATCAGCCCCAGCATTTT. The encoded protein is CATGQGVNQPQHF.

The chain couples TRBV29-1 to TRBJ2-1; 12 bases map to TRBD2. Germline lookup yields CDR1 SQVTM and CDR2 ANQGSEA. The V and J ends lost 0 bases and 12 bases, in that order; junction bases with no gene match: 12. This CDR3 comprises 16 residues. The CDR3 nucleotides are TGCAGCGTTGAAGAACCGGGACTAGCGGGCGGGCTCGGGCAGTTCTTC. Its translation: CSVEEPGLAGGLGQFF.

CDR3 region: CASSLVRGAVADTQYF. CDR3 in DNA: TGCGCCAGCAGCTTGGTTCGGGGGGCGGTGGCAGATACGCAGTATTTT. This chain uses TRBV5-1 with TRBJ2-3; a weak D match, TRBD2 (7 bases). This CDR3 contains 16 residues. Trimming removed 0 bases from V and 4 bases from J, with 15 bases in between. Germline assignment: CDR1 SGHRS and CDR2 YFSETQ.

The rearrangement joins TRBV5-1 to TRBJ1-3; D gene unclear. This CDR3 is built from 14 residues. In germline, CDR1 is SGHRS, CDR2 YFSETQ. Trimming removed 0 bases from V and 0 bases from J, with 4 bases in between. The CDR3 region has the DNA TGCGCCAGCAGCTTGGACCCCTCTGGAAACACCATATATTTT. Protein product: CASSLDPSGNTIYF.

This chain links TRBV7-8 with TRBJ2-1; either TRBD1 or TRBD2 may supply D (5 bases each). V was pared by 4 bases and J by 0 bases, with 13 bases between. CDR3 length: 16 amino acids. Germline CDR1 is SGHVS and CDR2 is FQNEAQ. The CDR3 reads CASSSTGTNSYNEQFF. DNA of the CDR3: TGTGCCAGCAGCTCGACTGGGACCAACTCCTACAATGAGCAGTTCTTC.

The chain combines TRBV7-2 with TRBJ2-1; D ambiguous. This CDR3 is built from 15 residues. V was shortened by 1 base and J by 12 bases, with 19 bases between the two germline ends. CDR1 SGHTA and CDR2 FQGNSA come from the germline V gene. CDR3 sequence reads: CASSLDILMGLWQFF. The CDR3 DNA reads TGTGCCAGCAGCTTAGATATATTGATGGGTCTATGGCAGTTCTTC.

The chain combines TRBV27 with TRBJ2-5; TRBD2 matches 8 bases. Germline CDR1 MNHEY, CDR2 SMNVEV (reference sequence). Trimming removed 6 bases from V and 4 bases from J; junction bases left unmatched: 13. This CDR3 spans 16 amino acids. CDR3 nucleotides: TGTGCCAGCAGCACTTTAAGTAGTCTAGCGGGAGAGACCCAGTACTTC. The encoded protein is CASSTLSSLAGETQYF.

The genes are TRBV29-1 and TRBJ2-3, with 10 bases fitting TRBD2. The germline V gene encodes CDR1 SQVTM and CDR2 ANQGSEA. V lost 4 bases, J lost 6 bases, and 4 bases stayed unmatched. CDR3 length: 13 amino acids. The CDR3: CSVAAGGFDTQYF. CDR3 sequence (DNA): TGCAGCGTTGCAGCGGGAGGGTTCGATACGCAGTATTTT.

Notes on this clone: The DNA is left out, because the CDR3 cannot be placed on it with certainty; the CDR3 is given as TCRdb lists it. CDR3 loop: CASSNSGPARQYF. The gene calls are TRBV19 and TRBJ2-5. The germline CDR1 and CDR2 sequences are LNHDA and SQIVND (reference sequence). The CDR3 spans 13 amino acids, including both terminal residues.

The chain combines TRBV4-3 with TRBJ2-3; 15 bases fit TRBD2. V was pared by 5 bases and J by 1 base, with 4 bases of the junction left unmatched. The germline V gene has CDR1 LGHNA and CDR2 YSLEER. CDR3 size: 17 residues. The DNA of the CDR3 is TGCGCCAGCAGCTGGACTAGCGGGAGGGATGGCACAGATACGCAGTATTTT. Protein sequence: CASSWTSGRDGTDTQYF.

The rearrangement joins TRBV7-9 to TRBJ2-7; 7 bases match TRBD1. The germline V gene has CDR1 SEHNR and CDR2 FQNEAQ (reference sequence). The trim removed 4 bases at V and 6 bases at J, leaving 6 bases unmatched. CDR3 length: 13 residues. The CDR3 nucleotides are TGTGCCAGCAGCTGGGGGACAGCATCCGAGCAGTACTTC. As protein: CASSWGTASEQYF.

The J gene is TRBJ1-2, the V gene TRBV4-3; D unresolved. From germline, CDR1 is LGHNA and CDR2 YSLEER. V shed 2 bases and J shed 1 base, with 5 bases lying between them. The CDR3 totals 13 residues. The CDR3 DNA is TGCGCCAGCAGCCAAACGGATAACTATGGCTACACCTTC. Protein product: CASSQTDNYGYTF.

The chain employs TRBV14 and TRBJ2-7; D is undetermined. The V end lost 4 bases, the J end lost 4 bases, and 8 bases lay between the germline ends. Germline V gene sequence: CDR1 SGHDN, CDR2 FVKESK. This CDR3 has 12 amino acids. CDR3 nucleotide sequence: TGTGCCAGCAGCCGGAGCCGGTACGAGCAGTACTTC. The encoded protein is CASSRSRYEQYF.

The chain carries TRBV5-8 and TRBJ1-2; maybe TRBD1 (5 bases). V was pared by 4 bases and J by 1 base, with 14 bases between. The CDR3 totals 15 residues. Per germline, CDR1 SGHTS and CDR2 YDEGEE. CDR3 in amino acids: CASSPRRGLNYGYTF. The CDR3 region has the DNA TGTGCCAGCAGCCCTAGGAGGGGCCTTAACTATGGCTACACCTTC. Looking up the rest from reference TRBV5-8 and TRBJ1-2 gives the full variable domain: EAGVTQSPTHLIKTRGQQATLRCSPISGHTSVYWYQQALGLGLQFLLWYDEGEERNRGNFPPRFSGRQFPNYSSELNVNALELEDSALYLCASSPRRGLNYGYTFGSGTRLTVV.

V usage is TRBV7-8 and J usage is TRBJ2-1, with D possibly being TRBD1 (6 bases). Trimming took 7 bases from V and 7 from J, leaving 14 bases between them. There are 13 residues in the CDR3. Germline-derived CDR1 and CDR2 are SGHVS and FQNEAQ. CDR3 protein: CASTYPGDNEQFF. Written as DNA, the CDR3 is TGTGCCAGCACGTACCCAGGGGATAATGAGCAGTTCTTC.

This rearrangement joins TRBV29-1 to TRBJ2-5; a weak D match, TRBD1 (7 bases). This CDR3 region has 13 residues. V was trimmed by 7 bases and J by 5 bases, leaving 17 bases between them. CDR1 and CDR2 from the germline V gene are SQVTM and ANQGSEA. The CDR3 nucleotides are TGCAGCGGGGACCAGGGGGGTGGGGAGACCCAGTACTTC. It yields the protein CSGDQGGGETQYF.

In regard to this clone: This likely comes from a read error, as the CDR3 has no conserved phenylalanine or tryptophan at its end. Because the CDR3's place on the DNA is in doubt, the DNA is left out and the CDR3 is given as listed by TCRdb. The V gene is TRBV20-1, the J gene TRBJ2-7. CDR1 is DFQATT and CDR2 is SNEGSKA in the germline V gene (reference sequence). The CDR3 spans 11 residues, counting both ends. CDR3 amino acids: CSAPLAGTLKI.

The chain combines TRBV7-2 with TRBJ2-5; D call uncertain. V shed 3 bases and J shed 4 bases, with 9 bases lying between them. Germline V gene sequence: CDR1 SGHTA, CDR2 FQGNSA. The CDR3 covers 13 residues. CDR3 sequence: CASSFSSRETQYF. As DNA, the CDR3 is TGTGCCAGCAGCTTTTCCAGCCGAGAGACCCAGTACTTC.

CDR3 DNA: TGTGCCAGCAGCCATGGGCGGGAGGGACGGTCCTACAATGAGCAGTTCTTC. It translates to CASSHGREGRSYNEQFF. The chain combines TRBV14 with TRBJ2-1; 9 bases line up with TRBD2. The CDR3 is made up of 17 amino acids. The V segment lost 3 bases and the J segment 1 base; nucleotides outside the gene matches: 7. The germline gives CDR1 SGHDN, CDR2 FVKESK.

The CDR3, as DNA: TGTGCCAGCAGTGCCGGGGGCTTTCATGGCTACACCTTC. Its translation: CASSAGGFHGYTF. The V and J genes are TRBV25-1 and TRBJ1-2; the D gene is possibly TRBD1 (6 bases). V gave up 4 bases and J gave up 6 bases, with 12 bases separating them. Germline CDR1 MGHDK, CDR2 SYGVNS. This CDR3 region has 13 residues.

V and J are TRBV5-1 and TRBJ2-5, with 9 positions matching TRBD2. The V segment lost 5 bases and the J segment 2 bases; nucleotides outside the gene matches: 7. CDR3 size: 15 residues. Per the germline V gene, CDR1 is SGHRS and CDR2 is YFSETQ. CDR3 nucleotides: TGCGCCAGCAGGGCTAGCGGGACCATACAAGAGACCCAGTACTTC. Translated: CASRASGTIQETQYF.

This clone was seen just once. This chain links TRBV5-5 with TRBJ2-7; D gene uncertain. Germline CDR1 is SGHKS and CDR2 is YYEKEE (reference sequence). V shed 0 bases and J shed 0 bases, with 4 bases lying between them. This CDR3 has 13 amino acids. Written as DNA, the CDR3 is TGTGCCAGCAGCTTGGTCTCCTCCTACGAGCAGTACTTC. Translated, it gives CASSLVSSYEQYF.

The J gene is TRBJ2-1, the V gene TRBV19; D is ambiguous. CDR3 size: 14 residues. V shed 3 bases and J shed 1 base, with 7 bases lying between them. Germline V gene data show CDR1 as LNHDA and CDR2 as SQIVND (reference sequence). The CDR3, as DNA: TGTGCCAGTAGTATGGTCCCATCCTACAATGAGCAGTTCTTC. This translates into CASSMVPSYNEQFF. Supplemented by reference TRBV19 and TRBJ2-1, the full variable domain reads DGGITQSPKYLFRKEGQNVTLSCEQNLNHDAMYWYRQDPGQGLRLIYYSQIVNDFQKGDIAEGYSVSREKKESFPLTVTSAQKNPTAFYLCASSMVPSYNEQFFGPGTRLTVL.

The chain combines TRBV7-3 with TRBJ2-2; 8 bases map to TRBD2. Trimming cost V 7 bases and J 6 bases; bases outside gene matches: 7. This CDR3 has 14 residues. Germline V gene sequence: CDR1 SGHTA, CDR2 FQGTGA. CDR3 in DNA: TGTGCCAGCAAGAGCGGGAGCGGAGCCGGGGAGCTGTTTTTT. This sequence encodes CASKSGSGAGELFF.

V is TRBV19 and J is TRBJ1-5; tentative D call: TRBD1 (6 bases). CDR1 and CDR2 from the germline V gene are LNHDA and SQIVND (reference sequence). The V end lost 5 bases, the J end lost 6 bases, and 11 bases lay between the germline ends. The CDR3 spans 13 residues. The CDR3 protein is CASSEQGSQPQHF. CDR3 bases: TGTGCCAGTAGTGAACAGGGAAGTCAGCCCCAGCATTTT.